Each of the 30 T cell receptor beta chains below was sequenced from the same sample in a study of Graves' ophthalmopathy and Graves' hyperthyroidism. RNA transcripts were the template, and TCR beta CDR3 regions were amplified from them. In the first round, RT-PCR was carried out with HTBI primers, and a multiplex PCR formed the second round. TCRdb reanalysed the multiplex PCR reads using MiXCR and keeps one entry per CDR3 protein. The sample lists about 500,000 distinct CDR3 sequences; around 14% were seen once. The specimen sequenced was blood. The source is a woman aged 30 to 39 with Graves' ophthalmopathy.

This clonotype was found many times. As DNA, the CDR3 is TGTGCCAGCAGCATGACAGGGAGGACTGAAGCTTTCTTT. This encodes CASSMTGRTEAFF. The chain has TRBV6-5 and TRBJ1-1; 7 bases are a match to TRBD1. This CDR3 comprises 13 residues. The V and J ends lost 6 bases and 5 bases, in that order; junction bases with no gene match: 6. Germline lookup yields CDR1 MNHEY and CDR2 SVGAGI.

The chain carries TRBV4-2 and TRBJ2-7; no firm D call. CDR1 is LGHNA and CDR2 is YNFKEQ in the germline V gene. This CDR3 is 14 amino acids long. V was pared by 0 bases and J by 2 bases, with 8 bases between. CDR3 amino acids: CASSQEIVTYEQYF. The CDR3 DNA reads TGTGCCAGCAGCCAAGAGATTGTCACCTACGAGCAGTACTTC.

In its sample, this clonotype was seen many times. The rearrangement links TRBV4-2 to TRBJ2-5; 7 positions match TRBD2. CDR1 LGHNA and CDR2 YNFKEQ come from the germline V gene. The CDR3 is made up of 15 amino acids. The V segment lost 1 base and the J segment 4 bases; nucleotides outside the gene matches: 6. The DNA of the CDR3 is TGTGCCAGCAGCCAAGCGGAACGGGAGGCAGAGACCCAGTACTTC. Translated: CASSQAEREAETQYF.

This clonotype was counted a few times. The CDR3 protein is CASSTEGQGYEQYF. The CDR3 DNA follows: TGTGCCAGCTCAACTGAGGGACAGGGGTACGAGCAGTACTTC. The gene calls are TRBV18 and TRBJ2-7; 10 bases fit TRBD1. From germline, CDR1 is KGHSH and CDR2 LQKENI. This CDR3 is 14 amino acids long. The junction had 5 bases not matched to a gene; V was cut back by 5 bases and J by 4 bases. The full variable domain, completed using reference TRBV18 and TRBJ2-7, is NAGVMQNPRHLVRRRGQEARLRCSPMKGHSHVYWYRQLPEEGLKFMVYLQKENIIDESGMPKERFSAEFPKEGPSILRIQQVVRGDSAAYFCASSTEGQGYEQYFGPGTRLTVT.

This clonotype was seen ten or more times. This sequence joins TRBV28 and TRBJ2-7; 11 positions agree with TRBD2. This CDR3 spans 12 amino acids. J was trimmed by 3 bases and V by 9 bases; bases with no gene match: 1. In germline, CDR1 is MDHEN, CDR2 SYDVKM. DNA for the CDR3: TGTGCCAGTGGACTAGCGGGCTACGAGCAGTACTTC. Its translation: CASGLAGYEQYF.

This clonotype was found many times. V gene TRBV20-1 combines with J gene TRBJ1-5; TRBD1 aligns across 7 bases. Trimming took 4 bases from V and 5 from J; bases not matched to a gene: 5. Germline V gene sequence: CDR1 DFQATT, CDR2 SNEGSKA (reference sequence). CDR3 length: 13 amino acids. CDR3 amino acids: CSANRGSDQPQHF. DNA of the CDR3: TGCAGTGCTAACAGGGGTTCGGATCAGCCCCAGCATTTT.

At least ten counts were recorded for this clonotype. Mismatch with germline at one junction end may stem from a read error. This chain joins TRBV30 and TRBJ2-4; 7 bases fit TRBD2. Germline V gene lookup returns CDR1 GTSNPN and CDR2 SVGIG (reference sequence). CDR3 length: 15 residues. CDR3 in amino acids: CAWSRAGNAGNIKYF. The CDR3 bases are TGTGCCTGGAGTCGAGCGGGAAACGCGGGAAACATTAAGTACTTC.

Ten or more counts support this clonotype. This rearrangement joins TRBV19 to TRBJ1-1; D possibly corresponds to TRBD1 (5 bases). CDR1 is LNHDA, CDR2 SQIVND, per germline (reference sequence). V was clipped by 4 bases and J by 1 base, with 16 bases between them. This CDR3 spans 16 amino acids. The CDR3 loop is CASSKAGVRKNTEAFF. CDR3 nucleotides: TGTGCCAGTAGTAAGGCGGGGGTGAGGAAGAACACTGAAGCTTTCTTT.

This clonotype occurred many times. V and J are TRBV28 and TRBJ1-5; a weak D match, TRBD1 (5 bases). From germline, CDR1 is MDHEN and CDR2 SYDVKM. The CDR3 totals 15 residues. Trimming left V 5 bases short and J 5 bases short, with 16 bases between. This CDR3 reads CASSSLDTGYQPQHF. CDR3 bases: TGTGCCAGCAGTAGCCTTGACACAGGTTATCAGCCCCAGCATTTT. The full variable domain, its missing parts supplied by reference TRBV28 and TRBJ1-5, is DVKVTQSSRYLVKRTGEKVFLECVQDMDHENMFWYRQDPGLGLRLIYFSYDVKMKEKGDIPEGYSVSREKKERFSLILESASTNQTSMYLCASSSLDTGYQPQHFGDGTRLSIL.

This clonotype appeared many times. V gene TRBV27 combines with J gene TRBJ2-7; 10 positions match TRBD2. CDR1 is MNHEY, CDR2 SMNVEV, per germline (reference sequence). V was pared by 6 bases and J by 4 bases, with 3 bases of the junction left unmatched. This CDR3 comprises 13 residues. The CDR3 loop reads CASSGLAVYEQYF. The CDR3 region has the DNA TGTGCCAGCAGCGGACTAGCGGTATACGAGCAGTACTTC.

The CDR3: CASSGTQGMNTEAFF. In DNA, the CDR3 is TGTGCCAGCAGCGGCACACAGGGGATGAACACTGAAGCTTTCTTT. The chain uses TRBV9 and TRBJ1-1; 7 bases match TRBD1. CDR1 is SGDLS and CDR2 is YYNGEE in the germline V gene. Trimming took 3 bases from V and 0 from J; bases not matched to a gene: 5. The CDR3 is made up of 15 amino acids.

This clonotype was found many times. The chain uses TRBV12-3 or TRBV12-4 and TRBJ1-6; a possible D gene is TRBD1 (5 bases). Trimming removed 5 bases from V and 10 bases from J, with 15 bases in between. The CDR3 has 14 residues. The CDR3 coding sequence is TGTGCCAGCAGTGGGGACGGAGCCGTCTCACCCCTCCACTTT. It translates to CASSGDGAVSPLHF.

With regard to this clonotype: Just one base apart from a much larger clone, this may be a read error. The chain carries TRBV15 and TRBJ2-7; D is possibly TRBD2 (6 bases). There are 15 residues in the CDR3. The germline V gene encodes CDR1 LNHNV and CDR2 YYDKDF (reference sequence). DNA for the CDR3: TGTGCCACCATCAGAGTACCCGGGGGCTCCTACGAGCAGTACTTC. It yields the protein CATIRVPGGSYEQYF. Combining the CDR3 with reference TRBV15 and TRBJ2-7 gives the whole variable domain DAMVIQNPRYQVTQFGKPVTLSCSQTLNHNVMYWYQQKSSQAPKLLFHYYDKDFNNEADTPDNFQSRRPNTSFCFLDIRSPGLGDTAMYLCATIRVPGGSYEQYFGPGTRLTVT.

There are many counts of this clonotype. The chain uses TRBV4-1 and TRBJ1-2, with D perhaps TRBD1 (6 bases). Trimming pared 4 bases from V and 5 bases from J, leaving 17 bases between. The CDR3 is made up of 15 amino acids. In germline, CDR1 is MGHRA, CDR2 YSYEKL. CDR3: CASSPNRADNYGYTF. The CDR3 bases are TGCGCCAGCAGCCCGAACAGGGCCGATAATTATGGCTACACCTTC.

This clonotype came up many times. This rearrangement joins TRBV28 to TRBJ2-7; D ambiguous. Per germline, CDR1 MDHEN and CDR2 SYDVKM. The length of the CDR3 is 12 residues. V lost 8 bases and J lost 3, with 11 bases in between. Here the CDR3 reads CASQRAGYEQYF. CDR3 nucleotides: TGTGCCAGCCAAAGGGCCGGCTACGAGCAGTACTTC.

This sequence joins TRBV4-1 and TRBJ1-1; D is perhaps TRBD1 (6 bases). The CDR3 runs to 16 residues. Germline values: CDR1 MGHRA, CDR2 YSYEKL. V was clipped by 2 bases and J by 2 bases, with 15 bases between them. CDR3 DNA: TGCGCCAGCAGCCAACCCTGGGGGGGGGCAAACACTGAAGCTTTCTTT. Amino acid sequence: CASSQPWGGANTEAFF.

The J gene is TRBJ1-3, the V gene TRBV29-1; TRBD1 agrees at 8 bases. CDR3 length: 13 residues. CDR1 is SQVTM and CDR2 is ANQGSEA in the germline V gene. With V trimmed by 7 bases and J by 3 bases, 5 bases remained unmatched. The CDR3 nucleotides read TGCAGCGCCTGGACAGGGCATGGAAACACCATATATTTT. Protein product: CSAWTGHGNTIYF.

This clonotype was seen only a few times. V is TRBV6-1 and J is TRBJ2-4, with D unresolved. Germline CDR1 reads MNHNS; CDR2 reads SASEGT. The CDR3 is 12 residues long. CDR3 sequence (DNA): TGTGCGTTTTTGGCTCCCGGGAACATTCAGTACTTC. It translates to CAFLAPGNIQYF.

This clonotype appeared a single time. A much larger clone is a single base away; this may be a read error. The chain uses TRBV6-1 and TRBJ1-2; TRBD1 is a possible D gene (6 bases). The CDR3 consists of 13 residues. The V and J ends lost 3 bases and 3 bases respectively, with 8 bases between them. CDR1 is MNHNS, CDR2 SASEGT, per germline. In nucleotides, the CDR3 is TGTGCCAGCAGTGATTGGACAGACTATGGCTACACCTTC. This sequence encodes CASSDWTDYGYTF.

In its sample, this clonotype was seen many times. CDR3 protein: CASRPGGHYGYTF. The CDR3 nucleotides are TGTGCCAGCAGACCTGGGGGGCACTATGGCTACACCTTC. V is TRBV12-3 or TRBV12-4 and J is TRBJ1-2; a possible D gene is TRBD1 (6 bases). Trimming shortened V by 6 bases and J by 3 bases, and 11 bases separated the two germline ends. The CDR3 is 13 residues long.

This clonotype occurred many times. The V gene is TRBV27, the J gene TRBJ2-7; a weak D match, TRBD1 (6 bases). CDR3 length: 16 residues. CDR1 is MNHEY, CDR2 SMNVEV, per germline (reference sequence). Trimming left V 5 bases short and J 4 bases short, with 21 bases between. This chain's CDR3 is CASSLPPDRALYEQYF. CDR3 nucleotides: TGTGCCAGCAGTCTTCCCCCGGACAGAGCACTATACGAGCAGTACTTC.

This clonotype was counted ten times or more. This chain joins TRBV6-1 and TRBJ1-1; possible D gene TRBD1, 6 bases. Trimming shortened V by 5 bases and J by 3 bases, and 10 bases separated the two germline ends. Germline CDR1 is MNHNS and CDR2 is SASEGT. This CDR3 has 13 amino acids. The CDR3 nucleotides read TGTGCCAGCAGTCGGACAGCGGACACTGAAGCTTTCTTT. Its translation is CASSRTADTEAFF.

The sample holds many counts of this clonotype. The gene calls are TRBV29-1 and TRBJ2-7; D is possibly TRBD1 (5 bases). With 1 base removed from V and 1 base from J, the gap between germline ends came to 11 bases. Germline assignment: CDR1 SQVTM and CDR2 ANQGSEA. This CDR3 comprises 14 residues. The CDR3 region has the DNA TGCAGCGTTGAAGGGGTGCCAGGGTCCTACGAGCAGTACTTC. As protein: CSVEGVPGSYEQYF.

The CDR3 loop reads CASSYGTGAYEQYF. Written as DNA, the CDR3 is TGTGCCAGCAGTTACGGGACAGGAGCATACGAGCAGTACTTC. The V gene is TRBV9, the J gene TRBJ2-7, with 8 bases fitting TRBD1. The length of the CDR3 is 14 residues. With V trimmed by 5 bases and J by 4 bases, 8 bases remained unmatched. CDR1 SGDLS and CDR2 YYNGEE come from the germline V gene.

The sample holds many counts of this clonotype. This chain joins TRBV12-3 or TRBV12-4 and TRBJ1-1; possibly TRBD1 for D (6 bases). V was cut by 5 bases and J by 3 bases, with 16 bases left in between. The CDR3 is 15 amino acids. CDR3 sequence: CASSPRQVLDTEAFF. The CDR3 region has the DNA TGTGCCAGCAGTCCTCGACAGGTTTTGGACACTGAAGCTTTCTTT.

This clonotype was detected ten times or more. The CDR3 loop reads CASSFSLMNTEAFF. DNA of the CDR3: TGTGCCAGCAGTTTTAGCTTAATGAACACTGAAGCTTTCTTT. The V call is TRBV12-3 or TRBV12-4, the J call TRBJ1-1; D remains ambiguous. CDR3 size: 14 residues. Trimming cost V 3 bases and J 0 bases, with 8 bases left between them.

As to this clonotype: A much larger clonotype is one base distant, so this may be a read error. The J gene is TRBJ2-5, the V gene TRBV7-2; the D is unclear. Germline CDR1 and CDR2: SGHTA and FQGNSA. CDR3 size: 13 residues. The CDR3 nucleotides read TGTGCCAGCAGCTTAAGCATCCAAGAGACCAAGTACTTC. The encoded protein is CASSLSIQETKYF. Variable domain in full (rest from reference TRBV7-2 and TRBJ2-5): GAGVSQSPSNKVTEKGKDVELRCDPISGHTALYWYRQSLGQGLEFLIYFQGNSAPDKSGLPSDRFSAERTGGSVSTLTIQRTQQEDSAVYLCASSLSIQETKYFGPGTRLLVL.

The chain links TRBV20-1 to TRBJ2-7; D is ambiguous. CDR3 length equals 12 residues. CDR1 DFQATT and CDR2 SNEGSKA come from the germline V gene (reference sequence). The germline V and J ends were trimmed by 4 bases and 4 bases, with 11 bases remaining between them. CDR3 sequence (DNA): TGCAGTGCTACTATGGACGGATACGAGCAGTACTTC. Encoded protein: CSATMDGYEQYF.

This clonotype was detected a few times. Since a much larger clone is just one base distant, this may be a read error. The V and J genes are TRBV5-1 and TRBJ1-1; maybe TRBD1 (5 bases). Germline V gene data show CDR1 as SGHRS and CDR2 as YFSETQ. There are 12 residues in the CDR3. The CDR3 spells CASSPGTVEACF. The CDR3 DNA follows: TGCGCCAGCAGCCCGGGGACGGTGGAAGCTTGCTTT.

The gene calls are TRBV4-1 and TRBJ1-2, with 8 bases matching TRBD1. Looked up from germline, CDR1 is MGHRA and CDR2 is YSYEKL. The CDR3 totals 15 residues. The trim removed 4 bases at V and 8 bases at J, leaving 12 bases unmatched. The CDR3 sequence: CASSPVRGRVIGYTF. CDR3 sequence (DNA): TGCGCCAGCAGCCCCGTCAGGGGGCGCGTTATCGGCTACACCTTC.